Each of the 28 T cell receptor beta chains below was sequenced from the same sample in a study of patients and donors after allogeneic stem cell transplantation. One entry per CDR3 protein results from TCRdb running MiXCR on the RT-PCR reads. The profile covers over 400,000 distinct CDR3 sequences, with roughly 17% appearing a single time and 7.2% taken by the ten largest. The sequenced sample consisted of blood, either unsorted or a sorted T cell fraction (not recorded which). These receptors came from a human donor who was either an allogeneic HSCT recipient or a stem cell or donor lymphocyte infusion donor (not recorded which). It is not recorded whose cells these are; they may come from a transplant donor.

This clonotype showed up just a few times. The chain has TRBV28 and TRBJ2-7; 7 bases line up with TRBD2. The CDR3 runs 15 residues. The ends lost 0 bases at V and 7 bases at J; junction bases unmatched: 9. Germline CDR1 is MDHEN and CDR2 is SYDVKM. The CDR3: CASSLWGGGEGEQYF. The CDR3 bases are TGTGCCAGCAGTTTATGGGGGGGGGGAGAAGGTGAGCAGTACTTC.

The V call is TRBV20-1, the J call TRBJ2-7, with D possibly called TRBD1 or TRBD2 (7 bases each). The CDR3 runs 16 residues. Germline assignment: CDR1 DFQATT and CDR2 SNEGSKA (reference sequence). Trimming stripped 5 bases from V and 1 base from J, with 21 bases between. CDR3 sequence reads: CSAWGGGGSWSYEQYF. For the CDR3, the DNA is TGCAGTGCTTGGGGAGGGGGCGGGAGTTGGTCCTACGAGCAGTACTTC.

The rearrangement joins TRBV30 to TRBJ2-7; D tentatively reads TRBD1 or TRBD2 (5 bases each). Trimming left V 1 base short and J 3 bases short, with 13 bases between. CDR3 size: 14 residues. CDR1 is GTSNPN, CDR2 SVGIG, per germline (reference sequence). Here the CDR3 reads CAWSGTRGIYEQYF. The DNA of the CDR3 is TGTGCCTGGAGTGGCACTAGGGGAATCTACGAGCAGTACTTC. Variable domain in full (rest from reference TRBV30 and TRBJ2-7): SQTIHQWPATLVQPVGSPLSLECTVEGTSNPNLYWYRQAAGRGLQLLFYSVGIGQISSEVPQNLSASRPQDRQFILSSKKLLLSDSGFYLCAWSGTRGIYEQYFGPGTRLTVT.

This clonotype was seen a few times. V is TRBV7-8 and J is TRBJ2-3; D tentatively reads TRBD1 or TRBD2 (5 bases each). CDR1 is SGHVS and CDR2 is FQNEAQ in the germline V gene. This CDR3 region has 16 residues. V lost 5 bases and J lost 3, with 18 bases in between. CDR3 DNA sequence: TGTGCCAGCAGCCCACACGGTACTAGGGGTACAGATACGCAGTATTTT. Residues: CASSPHGTRGTDTQYF.

This clonotype showed up just a few times. The gene calls are TRBV7-3 and TRBJ2-6; D unclear. Trimming stripped 5 bases from V and 2 bases from J, with 13 bases between. Germline V gives CDR1 SGHTA, CDR2 FQGTGA. The CDR3 contains 16 residues. CDR3 residues: CASSVPLGAGANVLTF. CDR3 in DNA: TGTGCCAGCAGCGTACCGCTGGGTGCTGGGGCCAACGTCCTGACTTTC.

V and J are TRBV7-2 and TRBJ1-5; D uncertain. The CDR3 totals 13 residues. Trimming stripped 6 bases from V and 4 bases from J, with 10 bases between. The germline V gene encodes CDR1 SGHTA and CDR2 FQGNSA. CDR3 sequence: CASSWGPNQPQHF. In DNA, the CDR3 is TGTGCCAGCAGTTGGGGTCCAAATCAGCCCCAGCATTTT.

This clonotype was seen a few times. J is TRBJ2-7 and V is TRBV14, with 9 nucleotides matching TRBD1. V dropped 2 bases and J dropped 4; count of bases not matched to a gene: 9. The germline V gene has CDR1 SGHDN and CDR2 FVKESK. The CDR3 has 16 amino acids. The CDR3 DNA is TGTGCCAGCAGCCAATTCTACAGGGGGCCGGGGTACGAGCAGTACTTC. It is translated as CASSQFYRGPGYEQYF.

The rearrangement uses TRBV12-3 or TRBV12-4 and TRBJ2-3, with 8 bases identical to TRBD2. CDR3 length: 18 amino acids. Losses at the gene ends were 5 bases for V and 2 bases for J; bases not matched to a gene: 15. The CDR3 loop reads CASSPRGSGAKFTDTQYF. CDR3 sequence (DNA): TGTGCCAGCAGTCCCCGCGGTAGCGGGGCTAAATTCACAGATACGCAGTATTTT.

V is TRBV5-5 and J is TRBJ2-7; the match to TRBD1 covers 10 bases. The CDR3 has 14 amino acids. Per the germline V gene, CDR1 is SGHKS and CDR2 is YYEKEE (reference sequence). The trim removed 3 bases at V and 7 bases at J, leaving 7 bases unmatched. CDR3 in amino acids: CASSSPTGGIEQYF. CDR3 sequence (DNA): TGTGCCAGCAGCTCCCCGACAGGGGGCATAGAGCAGTACTTC.

This clonotype was counted only a few times. The chain recombines TRBV12-3 or TRBV12-4 with TRBJ1-5; D perhaps matches TRBD1 (6 bases). Trimming shortened V by 2 bases and J by 0 bases, and 8 bases separated the two germline ends. The CDR3 totals 15 residues. The CDR3 bases are TGTGCCAGCAGTTTACGGGGGCTTAGCAATCAGCCCCAGCATTTT. Translating gives CASSLRGLSNQPQHF.

V and J are TRBV5-4 and TRBJ2-5; D remains ambiguous. Between the trimmed V and J ends, which lost 0 bases and 6 bases, there was a span of 3 bases. CDR3 size: 11 residues. Germline V CDR1 and CDR2: SGHNT, YYREEE (reference sequence). This CDR3 reads CASSLAQTQYF. The CDR3 DNA sequence: TGTGCCAGCAGCTTGGCACAGACCCAGTACTTC.

The chain recombines TRBV12-3 or TRBV12-4 with TRBJ1-5, with a weak D call TRBD1 (6 bases). The CDR3 covers 15 residues. Trimming took off 5 bases at V and 4 bases at J, with 15 bases between the two ends. As DNA, the CDR3 is TGTGCCAGCAGTCCTCCCGGGACACCTAATCAGCCCCAGCATTTT. Translating it yields CASSPPGTPNQPQHF.

The V and J genes are TRBV2 and TRBJ2-1; D possibly corresponds to TRBD2 (6 bases). CDR1 is SNHLY and CDR2 is FYNNEI in the germline V gene. Trimming stripped 8 bases from V and 4 bases from J, with 12 bases between. The CDR3 spans 13 residues. CDR3 loop: CASLGGTYNEQFF. The CDR3 nucleotides read TGTGCCAGCCTTGGCGGGACTTACAATGAGCAGTTCTTC.

The chain combines TRBV6-5 with TRBJ1-4; no reliable D call. The CDR3 covers 12 residues. CDR1 is MNHEY, CDR2 SVGAGI, per germline. Trimming shortened V by 6 bases and J by 6 bases, and 8 bases separated the two germline ends. The CDR3, as DNA: TGTGCCAGCAGAAGAACAGATGAAAAACTGTTTTTT. This translates into CASRRTDEKLFF.

This clonotype was counted many times. The genes are TRBV6-2 or TRBV6-3 and TRBJ2-3; 8 positions match TRBD1. The CDR3 has 15 residues. After removal of 5 bases from V and 0 bases from J, the junction contained 4 bases not matched to a gene. Per germline, CDR1 MNHEY and CDR2 SVGEGT. CDR3 nucleotide sequence: TGTGCCAGCAGTGACCGACAGGGGAGCACAGATACGCAGTATTTT. Translation gives CASSDRQGSTDTQYF.

The J gene is TRBJ2-2, the V gene TRBV5-1; no definite D call. Germline-derived CDR1 and CDR2 are SGHRS and YFSETQ. The V end was cut by 8 bases, the J end by 1 base, with 12 bases between. CDR3 length: 14 residues. The CDR3 DNA follows: TGCGCCAGTGCCCGGACGGTGAACACCGGGGAGCTGTTTTTT. Translated, it gives CASARTVNTGELFF.

V usage is TRBV30 and J usage is TRBJ1-1; D is uncertain. Trimming took off 1 base at V and 4 bases at J, with 13 bases between the two ends. CDR3 length: 14 amino acids. Germline loops: CDR1 GTSNPN, CDR2 SVGIG (reference sequence). The CDR3 DNA sequence: TGTGCCTGGAGTGCTCTCGGGTTAGGCACTGAAGCTTTCTTT. It translates to CAWSALGLGTEAFF.

This chain links TRBV12-3 or TRBV12-4 with TRBJ1-6; D is perhaps TRBD1 (5 bases). The V and J ends lost 3 bases and 10 bases respectively, with 13 bases between them. CDR3 length equals 14 residues. CDR3 loop: CASSFGARMSPLHF. The DNA of the CDR3 is TGTGCCAGCAGTTTCGGGGCACGCATGTCACCCCTCCACTTT.

V usage is TRBV18 and J usage is TRBJ1-1; TRBD1 matches 9 bases. V was clipped by 7 bases and J by 6 bases; unmatched bases: 9. In germline, CDR1 is KGHSH, CDR2 LQKENI. The CDR3 contains 14 residues. CDR3 sequence: CASLGNRGLAEAFF. The CDR3, as DNA: TGTGCCAGCTTAGGGAACAGGGGGCTGGCTGAAGCTTTCTTT.

This clonotype was seen just once. The chain has TRBV6-2 or TRBV6-3 and TRBJ2-2, with D perhaps TRBD1 or TRBD2 (5 bases each). Germline V gives CDR1 MNHEY, CDR2 SVGEGT. V gave up 6 bases and J gave up 6 bases, with 14 bases separating them. The CDR3 is made up of 14 amino acids. Here the CDR3 DNA reads TGTGCCAGCAGCGTGGGGGTAGCAGCCGGGGAGCTGTTTTTT. It codes for CASSVGVAAGELFF.

This clonotype was found a few times. The chain has TRBV12-5 and TRBJ2-7, with D tentatively TRBD1 (6 bases). The V end lost 3 bases, the J end lost 1 base, and 10 bases lay between the germline ends. The germline CDR1 and CDR2 sequences are LGHNT and FRNRAP. The CDR3 has 14 residues. The CDR3 sequence is CASGLSDSSYEQYF. As DNA, the CDR3 is TGTGCTAGTGGTTTATCGGACAGTTCCTACGAGCAGTACTTC.

The chain employs TRBV20-1 and TRBJ2-1; D remains unclear. This CDR3 has 16 residues. Trimming took 5 bases from V and 0 from J, leaving 17 bases between them. Germline loops: CDR1 DFQATT, CDR2 SNEGSKA (reference sequence). CDR3 in amino acids: CSAVRRSSSSYNEQFF. The CDR3 nucleotides read TGCAGTGCTGTGAGGCGGTCCTCGAGCTCCTACAATGAGCAGTTCTTC.

This clonotype was detected many times. The V call is TRBV11-2, the J call TRBJ2-2, with TRBD2 as a possible D gene (5 bases). The germline CDR1 and CDR2 sequences are SGHAT and FQNNGV. V dropped 0 bases and J dropped 6 bases, with 14 bases sitting between them. This CDR3 has 16 amino acids. This CDR3 reads CASSLDRSWGAGELFF. In DNA form, the CDR3 reads TGTGCCAGCAGCTTAGATAGGTCTTGGGGAGCCGGGGAGCTGTTTTTT.

This clonotype was recorded many times. This chain joins TRBV5-1 and TRBJ2-5; 7 nucleotides line up with TRBD2. V was clipped by 5 bases and J by 4 bases; unmatched bases: 5. From germline, CDR1 is SGHRS and CDR2 YFSETQ. This CDR3 is built from 13 residues. CDR3 nucleotides: TGCGCCAGCAGATCTTCGGGAGGAGAGACCCAGTACTTC. Encoded protein: CASRSSGGETQYF. Based on the CDR3 plus reference TRBV5-1 and TRBJ2-5, the full variable domain is KAGVTQTPRYLIKTRGQQVTLSCSPISGHRSVSWYQQTPGQGLQFLFEYFSETQRNKGNFPGRFSGRQFSNSRSEMNVSTLELGDSALYLCASRSSGGETQYFGPGTRLLVL.

This clonotype has ten or more counts. This chain joins TRBV6-1 and TRBJ2-3, with 8 bases matching TRBD2. Trimming removed 6 bases from V and 0 bases from J; junction bases left unmatched: 8. This CDR3 contains 16 residues. Looked up from germline, CDR1 is MNHNS and CDR2 is SASEGT. For the CDR3, the DNA is TGTGCCAGCAGCCCCGCTGGACTAGCAAGCACAGATACGCAGTATTTT. Its protein is CASSPAGLASTDTQYF.

V usage is TRBV2 and J usage is TRBJ2-2; D uncertain. The CDR3 contains 14 residues. Trimming pared 3 bases from V and 2 bases from J, leaving 7 bases between. In germline, CDR1 is SNHLY, CDR2 FYNNEI. As DNA, the CDR3 is TGTGCCAGCAGTGAGACACATAACACCGGGGAGCTGTTTTTT. Protein product: CASSETHNTGELFF.

The CDR3 region is CASKESGVETQYF. The CDR3, as DNA: TGTGCCAGCAAAGAATCGGGGGTGGAGACCCAGTACTTC. V is TRBV27 and J is TRBJ2-5; D possibly corresponds to TRBD2 (6 bases). Germline CDR1 is MNHEY and CDR2 is SMNVEV (reference sequence). CDR3 size: 13 residues. Trimming removed 7 bases from V and 5 bases from J, with 14 bases in between.

The chain links TRBV11-3 to TRBJ2-1, with a weak D call TRBD2 (5 bases). Germline CDR1 reads SGHNT; CDR2 reads YENEEA. Trimming removed 0 bases from V and 9 bases from J, with 18 bases in between. This CDR3 comprises 16 residues. The CDR3 DNA reads TGTGCCAGCAGCTTAGACCATCAGCGAGGGCTCCTTGAGCAGTTCTTC. This translates into CASSLDHQRGLLEQFF.